This T cell receptor beta chain emerged from a study of patients and donors after allogeneic stem cell transplantation. TCRdb reanalysed the RT-PCR reads using MiXCR and keeps one entry per CDR3 protein. This table holds tens of thousands of distinct CDR3 sequences, nearly 7% found once. The sequence was collected from a human donor who was either an allogeneic HSCT recipient or a stem cell or donor lymphocyte infusion donor (not recorded which). It is not recorded whose cells these are; they may come from a transplant donor. The material sequenced was blood, either unsorted or a sorted T cell fraction (not recorded which).

CDR3 in DNA: TGTGCCAGCAGCTTAAGTAGCGGGACACACAATGAGCAGTTCTTC. It specifies CASSLSSGTHNEQFF. This sequence joins TRBV7-3 and TRBJ2-1; 8 nucleotides line up with TRBD2. The CDR3 is made up of 15 amino acids. Germline CDR1 is SGHTA and CDR2 is FQGTGA. V shed 1 base and J 5 bases; nucleotides not matched to a gene: 4.